The 4 T cell receptor beta chains in this list originate from one sample, sequenced in a study of cytomegalovirus exposure and HLA in healthy donors. Libraries were prepared by immunoSEQ multiplex PCR; TCRdb keeps only in-frame clonotypes and omits some of them. The repertoire holds some 150,000 clones, with around 88% as singletons. Sequenced input: PBMCs. These receptors were collected from a woman younger than 35 in good health and CMV-seropositive.

Concerning this clone itself: At one of its ends the junction is not consistent with the germline gene, which may arise from a read error. This chain links TRBV5-6 with TRBJ2-5; D call uncertain. The CDR3 length is 13 residues. Looked up from germline, CDR1 is SGHDT and CDR2 is YYEEEE. For the CDR3, the DNA is TGTGCCAGCAGCTTTAGCCCCCGGCAGTCCCTCGACTTC. It codes for CASSFSPRQSLDF.

The chain combines TRBV5-5 with TRBJ1-5; D is unclear. Germline V CDR1 and CDR2: SGHKS, YYEKEE (reference sequence). The germline V and J ends were trimmed by 3 bases and 5 bases, with 15 bases remaining between them. The CDR3 contains 15 residues. The CDR3 DNA reads as TGTGCCAGCAGCTCAGGACTCCTCTCCTATCAGCCCCAGCATTTT. It specifies CASSSGLLSYQPQHF.

The chain employs TRBV4-2 and TRBJ2-7; 11 bases line up with TRBD2. The CDR3 length is 20 residues. V shed 0 bases, J shed 0 bases, and the junction held 13 bases outside the gene matches. Germline V gene data show CDR1 as LGHNA and CDR2 as YNFKEQ. The CDR3, as DNA: TGTGCCAGCAGCCAAGACTGGTCTAGCGGGAGGCGACCCTCCTCCTACGAGCAGTACTTC. It specifies CASSQDWSSGRRPSSYEQYF.

The count of this clone is one. This chain uses TRBV5-1 with TRBJ2-5; possible D gene TRBD1, 5 bases. The CDR3 contains 13 residues. Germline lookup yields CDR1 SGHRS and CDR2 YFSETQ. Trimming removed 6 bases from V and 5 bases from J, with 14 bases in between. The CDR3 coding sequence is TGCGCCAGCATGGGCCCTAGGGGCGAGACCCAGTACTTC. It codes for CASMGPRGETQYF.